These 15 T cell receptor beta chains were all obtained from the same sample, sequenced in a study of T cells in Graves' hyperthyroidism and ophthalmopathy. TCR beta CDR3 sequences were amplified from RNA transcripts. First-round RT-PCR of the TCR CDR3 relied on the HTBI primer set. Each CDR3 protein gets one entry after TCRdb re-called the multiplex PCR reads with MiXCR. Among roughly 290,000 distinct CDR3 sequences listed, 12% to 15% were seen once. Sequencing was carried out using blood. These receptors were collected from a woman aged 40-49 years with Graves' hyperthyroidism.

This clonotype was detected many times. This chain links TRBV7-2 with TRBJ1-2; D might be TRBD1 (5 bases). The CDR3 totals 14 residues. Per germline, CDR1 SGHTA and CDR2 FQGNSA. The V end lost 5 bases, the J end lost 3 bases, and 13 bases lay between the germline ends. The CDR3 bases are TGTGCCAGCAGCCCCGGAAGGGGCTACTATGGCTACACCTTC. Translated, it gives CASSPGRGYYGYTF. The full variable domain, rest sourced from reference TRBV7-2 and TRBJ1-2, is GAGVSQSPSNKVTEKGKDVELRCDPISGHTALYWYRQSLGQGLEFLIYFQGNSAPDKSGLPSDRFSAERTGGSVSTLTIQRTQQEDSAVYLCASSPGRGYYGYTFGSGTRLTVV.

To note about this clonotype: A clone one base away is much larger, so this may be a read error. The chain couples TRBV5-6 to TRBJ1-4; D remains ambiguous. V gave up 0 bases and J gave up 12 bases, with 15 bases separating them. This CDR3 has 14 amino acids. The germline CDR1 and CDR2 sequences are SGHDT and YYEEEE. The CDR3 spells CASSLAPGSGQLFF. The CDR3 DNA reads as TGTGCCAGCAGCTTGGCCCCCGGGAGCGGGCAACTGTTTTTT. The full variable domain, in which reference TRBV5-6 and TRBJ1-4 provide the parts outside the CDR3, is DAGVTQSPTHLIKTRGQQVTLRCSPKSGHDTVSWYQQALGQGPQFIFQYYEEEERQRGNFPDRFSGHQFPNYSSELNVNALLLGDSALYLCASSLAPGSGQLFFGSGTQLSVL.

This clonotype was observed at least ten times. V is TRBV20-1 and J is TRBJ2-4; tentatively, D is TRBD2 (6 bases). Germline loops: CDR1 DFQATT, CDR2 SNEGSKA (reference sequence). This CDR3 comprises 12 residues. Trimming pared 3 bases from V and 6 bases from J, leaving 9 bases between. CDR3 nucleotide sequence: TGCAGTGCTAGTCGACTAGGAAACATTCAGTACTTC. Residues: CSASRLGNIQYF.

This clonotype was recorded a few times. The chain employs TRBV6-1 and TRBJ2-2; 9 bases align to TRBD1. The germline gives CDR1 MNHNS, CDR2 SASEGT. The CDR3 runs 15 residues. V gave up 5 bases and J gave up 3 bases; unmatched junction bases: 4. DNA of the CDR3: TGTGCCAGCAGTTTGACAGGGGGTTACACCGGGGAGCTGTTTTTT. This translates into CASSLTGGYTGELFF.

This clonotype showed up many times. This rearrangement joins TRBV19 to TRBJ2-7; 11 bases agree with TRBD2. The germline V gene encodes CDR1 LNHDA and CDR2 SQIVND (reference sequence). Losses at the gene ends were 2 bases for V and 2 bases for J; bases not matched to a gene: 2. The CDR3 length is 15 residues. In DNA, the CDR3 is TGTGCCAGTAGTATACTAGCGGGAGGAACCTACGAGCAGTACTTC. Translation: CASSILAGGTYEQYF.

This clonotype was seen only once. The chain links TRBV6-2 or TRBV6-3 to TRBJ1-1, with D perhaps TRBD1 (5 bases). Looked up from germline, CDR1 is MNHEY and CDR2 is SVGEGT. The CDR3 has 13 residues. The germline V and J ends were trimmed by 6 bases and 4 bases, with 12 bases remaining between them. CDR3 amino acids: CASRWEGTTEAFF. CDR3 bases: TGTGCCAGCAGATGGGAAGGGACCACTGAAGCTTTCTTT.

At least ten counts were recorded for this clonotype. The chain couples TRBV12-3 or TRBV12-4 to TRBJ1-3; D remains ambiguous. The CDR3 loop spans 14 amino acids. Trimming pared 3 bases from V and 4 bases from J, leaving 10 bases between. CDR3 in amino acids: CASSFSPSGNTIYF. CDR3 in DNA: TGTGCCAGCAGTTTCAGTCCCTCCGGAAACACCATATATTTT.

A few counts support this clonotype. In DNA form, the CDR3 reads TGTGCCAGCAGCTCCCCGCCAGGGGGCCTTTCGGGCACCGGGGAGCTGTTTTTT. Protein sequence: CASSSPPGGLSGTGELFF. This chain uses TRBV7-9 with TRBJ2-2; the match to TRBD1 covers 8 bases. Germline CDR1 and CDR2: SEHNR and FQNEAQ (reference sequence). The CDR3 loop spans 18 amino acids. V trimming: 4 bases; J trimming: 4 bases; junction bases outside the gene matches: 14.

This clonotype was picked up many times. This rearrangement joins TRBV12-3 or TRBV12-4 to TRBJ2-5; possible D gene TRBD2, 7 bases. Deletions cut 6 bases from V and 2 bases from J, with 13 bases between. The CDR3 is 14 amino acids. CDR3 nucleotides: TGTGCCAGCAGGGGGGAGGGGGGTCAAGAGACCCAGTACTTC. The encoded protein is CASRGEGGQETQYF.

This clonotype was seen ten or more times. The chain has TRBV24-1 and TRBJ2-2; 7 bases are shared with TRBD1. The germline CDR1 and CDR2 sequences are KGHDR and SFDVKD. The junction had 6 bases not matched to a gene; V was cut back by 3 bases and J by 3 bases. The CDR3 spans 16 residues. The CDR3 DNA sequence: TGTGCCACCAGTGATCGAAACAGGGGTGACACCGGGGAGCTGTTTTTT. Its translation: CATSDRNRGDTGELFF.

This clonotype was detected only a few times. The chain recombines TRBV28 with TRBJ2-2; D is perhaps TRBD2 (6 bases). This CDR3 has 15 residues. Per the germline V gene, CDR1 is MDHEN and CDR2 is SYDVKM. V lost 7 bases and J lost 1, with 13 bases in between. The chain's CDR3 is CASTPTEGNTGELFF. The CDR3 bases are TGTGCCAGCACCCCGACGGAGGGGAACACCGGGGAGCTGTTTTTT.

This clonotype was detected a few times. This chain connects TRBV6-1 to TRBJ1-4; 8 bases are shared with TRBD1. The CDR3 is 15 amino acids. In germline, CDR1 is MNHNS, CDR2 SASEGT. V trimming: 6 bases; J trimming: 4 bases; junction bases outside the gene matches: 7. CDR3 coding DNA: TGTGCCAGCAGCTCCAGGGGGCCGAGTAATGAAAAACTGTTTTTT. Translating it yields CASSSRGPSNEKLFF.

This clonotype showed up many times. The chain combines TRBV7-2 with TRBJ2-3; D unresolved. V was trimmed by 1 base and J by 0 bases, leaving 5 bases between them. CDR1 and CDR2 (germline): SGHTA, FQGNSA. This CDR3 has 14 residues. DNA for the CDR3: TGTGCCAGCAGCTTAGACCCTAGCACAGATACGCAGTATTTT. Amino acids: CASSLDPSTDTQYF.

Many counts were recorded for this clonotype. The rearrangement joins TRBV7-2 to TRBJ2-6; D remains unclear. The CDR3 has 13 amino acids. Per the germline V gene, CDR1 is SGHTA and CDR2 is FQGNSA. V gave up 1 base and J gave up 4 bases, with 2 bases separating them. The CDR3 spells CASSLVGANVLTF. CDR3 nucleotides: TGTGCCAGCAGCTTAGTAGGGGCCAACGTCCTGACTTTC.

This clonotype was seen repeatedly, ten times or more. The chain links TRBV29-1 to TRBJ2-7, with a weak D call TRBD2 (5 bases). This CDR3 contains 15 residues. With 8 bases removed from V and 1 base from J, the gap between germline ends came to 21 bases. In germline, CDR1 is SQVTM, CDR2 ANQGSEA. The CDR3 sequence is CSPTNSKTGSYEQYF. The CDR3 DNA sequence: TGCAGCCCTACAAACTCTAAGACGGGGTCCTACGAGCAGTACTTC.